Below, 27 T cell receptor beta chains from the same sample are listed, as sequenced in a study of OX40 agonist ivuxolimab in advanced cancers. Generated by immunoSEQ multiplex PCR, the TCRdb table keeps only in-frame clones and is missing some. Of over 95,000 clones listed, about 80% are singletons. The starting material was CD4+ or CD8+ T cells sorted from blood, obtained in a trial of the OX40 agonist ivuxolimab. Source of these receptors: an adult with an advanced solid tumor such as melanoma, head and neck, liver or kidney cancer.

The chain couples TRBV5-4 to TRBJ2-4; D is perhaps TRBD1 or TRBD2 (7 bases each). This CDR3 is built from 15 residues. V was cut by 1 base and J by 7 bases, with 15 bases left in between. Germline V gene lookup returns CDR1 SGHNT and CDR2 YYREEE (reference sequence). The CDR3 protein is CASSLPGGARNIQYF. CDR3 in DNA: TGTGCCAGCAGCTTGCCAGGGGGGGCAAGGAACATTCAGTACTTC.

This chain links TRBV11-3 with TRBJ1-1; D is possibly TRBD1 (5 bases). CDR1 is SGHNT, CDR2 YENEEA, per germline. V lost 1 base and J 1 base, leaving 10 bases between the germline ends. The CDR3 covers 15 residues. This CDR3 is CASSLGGASNTEAFF. In DNA form, the CDR3 reads TGTGCCAGCAGCTTAGGTGGGGCGTCGAACACTGAAGCTTTCTTT.

This clone came up once. This chain connects TRBV13 to TRBJ2-7; tentative D call: TRBD1 (5 bases). V lost 4 bases, J lost 4 bases, and 11 bases lay in between. The germline V gene encodes CDR1 PRHDT and CDR2 FYEKMQ (reference sequence). The CDR3 contains 13 residues. The CDR3 DNA is TGTGCCAGCAGCTCATTTGGGGCGTACGAGCAGTACTTC. Protein: CASSSFGAYEQYF.

The chain joins TRBV18 to TRBJ1-1; 10 bases align to TRBD1. The CDR3 is 17 amino acids. With 3 bases clipped from V and 4 bases from J, the junction kept 11 bases outside the gene matches. The germline CDR1 and CDR2 sequences are KGHSH and LQKENI. The CDR3 sequence: CASSPKTTGGATTEAFF. Written as DNA, the CDR3 is TGTGCCAGCTCACCGAAAACGACAGGGGGCGCGACCACTGAAGCTTTCTTT. Complete variable domain (other parts from reference TRBV18 and TRBJ1-1): NAGVMQNPRHLVRRRGQEARLRCSPMKGHSHVYWYRQLPEEGLKFMVYLQKENIIDESGMPKERFSAEFPKEGPSILRIQQVVRGDSAAYFCASSPKTTGGATTEAFFGQGTRLTVV.

This chain links TRBV5-8 with TRBJ2-7; 9 positions match TRBD2. The V and J ends lost 1 base and 3 bases, in that order; junction bases with no gene match: 5. Germline V lookup: CDR1 SGHTS, CDR2 YDEGEE. The CDR3 has 15 amino acids. The CDR3 coding sequence is TGTGCCAGCAGCTTGACTAGCGGGCAAATCTACGAGCAGTACTTC. Residues: CASSLTSGQIYEQYF.

The CDR3 region is CASSPWSGNEQFF. The DNA for the CDR3 is TGTGCCAGCAGCCCGTGGAGTGGGAATGAGCAGTTCTTC. V is TRBV14 and J is TRBJ2-1; no firm D call. The CDR3 length is 13 residues. V lost 4 bases and J 7 bases, leaving 11 bases between the germline ends. Germline V lookup: CDR1 SGHDN, CDR2 FVKESK.

The chain combines TRBV2 with TRBJ2-7, with 7 bases fitting TRBD2. Germline V gene data show CDR1 as SNHLY and CDR2 as FYNNEI. The V and J ends lost 4 bases and 11 bases, in that order; junction bases with no gene match: 8. The CDR3 length is 12 residues. DNA of the CDR3: TGTGCCAGCAGTGGGACGGGGGGTAAGGAGTACTTC. This encodes CASSGTGGKEYF. The full variable domain, rest sourced from reference TRBV2 and TRBJ2-7, is EPEVTQTPSHQVTQMGQEVILRCVPISNHLYFYWYRQILGQKVEFLVSFYNNEISEKSEIFDDQFSVERPDGSNFTLKIRSTKLEDSAMYFCASSGTGGKEYFGPGTRLTVT.

The chain links TRBV6-4 to TRBJ1-1; 7 bases fit TRBD1. This CDR3 has 13 residues. The V gene end was trimmed by 4 bases and the J gene end by 3 bases; junction bases not matched to a gene: 2. Germline CDR1 and CDR2: MRHNA and SNTAGT. CDR3 nucleotides: TGTGCCAGCAGTGTAGGGACAGACACTGAAGCTTTCTTT. This translates into CASSVGTDTEAFF.

This chain uses TRBV4-1 with TRBJ2-1, with 10 bases aligning to TRBD2. This CDR3 is 17 amino acids long. J gave up 7 bases and V 2 bases, and 11 bases lay outside the gene matches. Germline CDR1 MGHRA, CDR2 YSYEKL. Here the CDR3 DNA reads TGCGCCAGCAGCCAAATCGGCCGGACTAGCGGAGTGAATGAGCAGTTCTTC. Its protein product is CASSQIGRTSGVNEQFF.

The CDR3 protein is CASSFQNTGELFF. The CDR3 coding sequence is TGTGCCAGCAGTTTTCAAAACACCGGGGAGCTGTTTTTT. The genes are TRBV28 and TRBJ2-2, with D hard to call. This CDR3 comprises 13 residues. CDR1 and CDR2 (germline): MDHEN, SYDVKM. V dropped 3 bases and J dropped 2 bases, with 4 bases sitting between them.

This chain joins TRBV6-6 and TRBJ1-2; 7 positions match TRBD1. The CDR3 runs to 14 residues. Losses at the gene ends were 5 bases for V and 9 bases for J; bases not matched to a gene: 12. Germline lookup yields CDR1 MNHNY and CDR2 SVGAGI (reference sequence). The CDR3 nucleotides read TGTGCCAGCAGTCAGGACGACAGGGTGAGAAGCTACACCTTC. It specifies CASSQDDRVRSYTF.

The chain is built from TRBV19 and TRBJ1-5; D unclear. This CDR3 region has 15 residues. Trimming stripped 5 bases from V and 0 bases from J, with 11 bases between. The V gene's germline CDR1 is LNHDA and CDR2 SQIVND (reference sequence). This CDR3 is CASSDRGSSNQPQHF. The CDR3 region has the DNA TGTGCCAGTAGTGATAGAGGGTCTAGCAATCAGCCCCAGCATTTT.

Turning to this clone: The same CDR3 also results from other DNA sequences found in this sample. The chain recombines TRBV5-1 with TRBJ1-4, with D possibly TRBD1 on 6 matching bases. The V gene lost 5 bases and the J gene lost 9 bases, with 14 bases spanning the gap. The germline V gene has CDR1 SGHRS and CDR2 YFSETQ. CDR3 length equals 13 residues. CDR3 DNA sequence: TGCGCCAGCAGAGAGGGGGATCAGAAAAAACTGTTTTTT. Protein sequence: CASREGDQKKLFF.

The count of this clone is one. The V call is TRBV28, the J call TRBJ1-2; 8 bases are shared with TRBD1. Unmatched junction bases numbered 7, after V lost 6 bases and J lost 7 bases. CDR1 is MDHEN, CDR2 SYDVKM, per germline. The CDR3 sequence is 13 residues long. The CDR3 sequence is CASRSTGVLGYTF. The CDR3 DNA follows: TGTGCCAGCAGGTCGACAGGGGTACTTGGCTACACCTTC.

This clone has just a few counts. The chain recombines TRBV18 with TRBJ2-7; possible D gene TRBD2, 7 bases. V lost 3 bases and J 2 bases, leaving 11 bases between the germline ends. This CDR3 spans 14 amino acids. Germline CDR1 reads KGHSH; CDR2 reads LQKENI. CDR3 coding DNA: TGTGCCAGCTCACCTGGAGGGGGGGCCTACGAGCAGTACTTC. This codes for CASSPGGGAYEQYF.

V usage is TRBV28 and J usage is TRBJ2-7, with 10 bases fitting TRBD2. CDR3 size: 16 residues. Germline lookup yields CDR1 MDHEN and CDR2 SYDVKM. V lost 4 bases and J lost 4; bases outside the gene matches: 10. The CDR3 sequence: CASSSSASGSGYEQYF. The DNA for the CDR3 is TGTGCCAGCAGTTCGTCGGCTAGCGGGAGTGGATACGAGCAGTACTTC.

The chain links TRBV5-1 to TRBJ1-1; D not certain. Trimming pared 0 bases from V and 8 bases from J, leaving 8 bases between. Germline assignment: CDR1 SGHRS and CDR2 YFSETQ. CDR3 length: 12 residues. CDR3 nucleotide sequence: TGCGCCAGCAGCTTGGTGAGCGGAGAAGCTTTCTTT. Amino acids: CASSLVSGEAFF.

The chain combines TRBV15 with TRBJ1-3, with D perhaps matching TRBD1 (5 bases). The V end was cut by 1 base, the J end by 2 bases, with 9 bases between. Per germline, CDR1 LNHNV and CDR2 YYDKDF (reference sequence). The CDR3 totals 15 residues. CDR3 sequence: CATSRGQMAGNTIYF. CDR3 DNA: TGTGCCACCAGCAGAGGACAGATGGCTGGAAACACCATATATTTT.

This clone was counted once. A read error may account for a junction end that differs from germline. This sequence joins TRBV6-5 and TRBJ2-7; D possibly corresponds to TRBD2 (5 bases). Germline-derived CDR1 and CDR2 are MNHEY and SVGAGI. CDR3 length equals 12 residues. CDR3 coding DNA: TGTGCCAGCAGTTCCCAATCGGGGTCCTGGCGCTTC. This gives the protein CASSSQSGSWRF.

The chain combines TRBV6-5 with TRBJ2-1; 7 nucleotides line up with TRBD1. Trimming took 4 bases from V and 3 from J; bases not matched to a gene: 6. Germline V gene sequence: CDR1 MNHEY, CDR2 SVGAGI. The CDR3 sequence is 15 residues long. The CDR3: CASSSIGTDYNEQFF. CDR3 sequence (DNA): TGTGCCAGCAGTTCCATCGGGACAGACTACAATGAGCAGTTCTTC.

The chain carries TRBV12-1 and TRBJ1-1; TRBD1, as called in the table, went unchecked against the DNA. TRBV12-1 is a known pseudogene. The CDR3 has 19 residues. CDR3: CASSLRKFPQGDGSTEAFF. DNA for the CDR3: TGTGCCAGCAGCTTACGGAAGTTTCCCCAGGGGGATGGAAGCACTGAAGCTTTCTTT.

This chain connects TRBV6-4 to TRBJ1-4; D might be TRBD1 (5 bases). V lost 2 bases, J lost 1 base, and 14 bases lay in between. The CDR3 has 17 residues. Germline V gene data show CDR1 as MRHNA and CDR2 as SNTAGT. CDR3 coding DNA: TGTGCCAGCAGTGACGCACCGGGGGGGGTAACTAATGAAAAACTGTTTTTT. It encodes CASSDAPGGVTNEKLFF.

The chain is built from TRBV5-1 and TRBJ1-2; D not certain. V was trimmed by 4 bases and J by 2 bases, leaving 6 bases between them. The CDR3 is made up of 12 amino acids. Looked up from germline, CDR1 is SGHRS and CDR2 is YFSETQ. CDR3 nucleotide sequence: TGCGCCAGCAGCGTGGGGAACTATGGCTACACCTTC. The encoded protein is CASSVGNYGYTF.

This clone is a singleton in its sample. The chain recombines TRBV7-5 with TRBJ1-2. TRBV7-5 is flagged as a pseudogene. The CDR3 spans 15 residues. The DNA of the CDR3 is TGTGCCAGAAGCCTCTTTCGGGTTGGAGCTAAAGGCTACACCTTC. It codes for CARSLFRVGAKGYTF.

This clone came up once. This chain links TRBV11-1 with TRBJ2-6, with D unresolved. Germline CDR1 SGHAT, CDR2 FQDESV (reference sequence). The CDR3 has 13 residues. V gave up 4 bases and J gave up 2 bases, with 3 bases separating them. CDR3: CASSSPGANVLTF. For the CDR3, the DNA is TGTGCCAGCAGCTCTCCTGGGGCCAACGTCCTGACTTTC.

The V gene is TRBV19, the J gene TRBJ2-3, with TRBD1 matching over 9 bases. Trimming removed 7 bases from V and 1 base from J; junction bases left unmatched: 6. The CDR3 is made up of 15 amino acids. CDR1 is LNHDA and CDR2 is SQIVND in the germline V gene (reference sequence). CDR3 DNA: TGTGCCAGTACTAAACAGGGGGCAGGCACAGATACGCAGTATTTT. This codes for CASTKQGAGTDTQYF.

The rearrangement links TRBV15 to TRBJ2-3; D unclear. The CDR3 extends over 15 amino acids. CDR1 and CDR2 from the germline V gene are LNHNV and YYDKDF (reference sequence). Trimming cost V 3 bases and J 1 base, with 11 bases left between them. CDR3 DNA: TGTGCCACCAGCAGGAGATCGGGCGGCACAGATACGCAGTATTTT. This sequence encodes CATSRRSGGTDTQYF.